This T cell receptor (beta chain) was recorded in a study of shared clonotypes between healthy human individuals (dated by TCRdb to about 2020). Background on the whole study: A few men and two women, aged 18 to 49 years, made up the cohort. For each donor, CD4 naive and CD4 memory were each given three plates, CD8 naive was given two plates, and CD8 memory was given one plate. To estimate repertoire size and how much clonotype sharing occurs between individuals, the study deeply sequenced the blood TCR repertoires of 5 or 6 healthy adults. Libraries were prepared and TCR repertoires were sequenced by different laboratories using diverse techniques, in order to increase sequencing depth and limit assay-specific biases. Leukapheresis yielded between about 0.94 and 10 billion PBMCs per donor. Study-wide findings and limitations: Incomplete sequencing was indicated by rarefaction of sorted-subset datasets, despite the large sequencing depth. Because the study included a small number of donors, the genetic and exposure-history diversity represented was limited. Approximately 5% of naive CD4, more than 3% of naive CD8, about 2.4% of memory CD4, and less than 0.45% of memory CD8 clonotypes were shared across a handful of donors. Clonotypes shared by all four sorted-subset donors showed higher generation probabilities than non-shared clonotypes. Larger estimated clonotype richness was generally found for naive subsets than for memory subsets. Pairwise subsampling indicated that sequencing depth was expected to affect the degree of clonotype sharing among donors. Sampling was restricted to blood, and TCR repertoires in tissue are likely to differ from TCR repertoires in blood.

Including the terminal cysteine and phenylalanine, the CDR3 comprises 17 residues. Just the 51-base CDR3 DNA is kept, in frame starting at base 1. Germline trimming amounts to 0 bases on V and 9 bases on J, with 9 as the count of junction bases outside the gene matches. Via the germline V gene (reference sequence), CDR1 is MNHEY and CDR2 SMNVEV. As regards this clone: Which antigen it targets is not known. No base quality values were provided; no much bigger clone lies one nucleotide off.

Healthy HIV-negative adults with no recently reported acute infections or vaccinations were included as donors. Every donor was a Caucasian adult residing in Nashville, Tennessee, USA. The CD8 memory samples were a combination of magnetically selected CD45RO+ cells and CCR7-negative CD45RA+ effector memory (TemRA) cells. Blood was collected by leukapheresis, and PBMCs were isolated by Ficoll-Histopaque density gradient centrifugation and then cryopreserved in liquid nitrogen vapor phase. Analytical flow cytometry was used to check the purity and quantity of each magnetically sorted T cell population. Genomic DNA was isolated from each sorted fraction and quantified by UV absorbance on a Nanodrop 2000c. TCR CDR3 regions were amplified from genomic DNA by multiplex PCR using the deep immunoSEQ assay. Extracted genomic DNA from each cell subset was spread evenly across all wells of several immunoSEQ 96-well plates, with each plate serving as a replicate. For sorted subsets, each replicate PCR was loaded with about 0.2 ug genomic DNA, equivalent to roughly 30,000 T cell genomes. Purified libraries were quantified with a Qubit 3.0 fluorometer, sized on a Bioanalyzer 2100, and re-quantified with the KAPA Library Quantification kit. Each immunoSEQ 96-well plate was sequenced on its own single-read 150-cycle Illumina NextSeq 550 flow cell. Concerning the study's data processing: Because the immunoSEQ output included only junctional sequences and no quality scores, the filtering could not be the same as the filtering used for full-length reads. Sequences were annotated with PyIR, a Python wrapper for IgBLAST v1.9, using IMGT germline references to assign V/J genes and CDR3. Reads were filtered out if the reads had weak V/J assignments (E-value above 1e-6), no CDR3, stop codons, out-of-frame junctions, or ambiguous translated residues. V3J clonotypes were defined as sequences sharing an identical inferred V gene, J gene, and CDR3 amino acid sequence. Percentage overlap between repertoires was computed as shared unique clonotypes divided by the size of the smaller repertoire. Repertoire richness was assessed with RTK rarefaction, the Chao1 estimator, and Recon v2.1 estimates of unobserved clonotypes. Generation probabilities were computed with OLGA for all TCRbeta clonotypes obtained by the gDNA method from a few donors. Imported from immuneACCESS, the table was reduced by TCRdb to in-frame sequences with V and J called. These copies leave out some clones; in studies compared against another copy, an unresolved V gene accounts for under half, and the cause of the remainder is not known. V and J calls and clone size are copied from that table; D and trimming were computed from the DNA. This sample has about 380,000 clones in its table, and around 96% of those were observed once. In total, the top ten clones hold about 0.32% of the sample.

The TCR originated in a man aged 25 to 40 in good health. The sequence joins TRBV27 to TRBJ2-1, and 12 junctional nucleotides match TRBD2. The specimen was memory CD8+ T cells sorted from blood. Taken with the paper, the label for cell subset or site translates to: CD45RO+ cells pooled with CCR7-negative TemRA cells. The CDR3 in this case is CASSLSLFPSGRGEQFF. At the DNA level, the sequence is TGTGCCAGCAGTTTATCGCTTTTTCCTAGCGGGAGGGGTGAGCAGTTCTTC.